This TCR beta chain was sequenced for a study of CD8+ T cells in alopecia areata. CDR1 MNHEY and CDR2 SMNVEV come from the germline V gene (reference sequence). The CDR3 has 14 residues. V was pared by 0 bases and J by 6 bases, with 10 bases between. Extracted RNA was reverse transcribed, and the resulting cDNA served as sequencing template. The repertoire was sequenced with immunoSEQ multiplex PCR; TCRdb's copy has only in-frame clones and lacks some. This sample carries approximately 150,000 clones, 65% to 75% of them seen once, and the ten largest clones take 11%. In this sample, this clone is medium-sized. The same CDR3 can be traced to other DNA sequences in this sample.

The chain has TRBV27 and TRBJ2-3; possibly TRBD2 for D (7 bases). The sequences come from CD8+ T cells sorted from blood, collected at week 0. This clonotype originated in a human donor with alopecia areata. CDR3 bases: TGTGCCAGCAGTTTATCGGGGGGGGCCGATACGCAGTATTTT. The encoded protein is CASSLSGGADTQYF.